The 10 T cell receptor beta chains presented below share a single source sample, sequenced in a study of CD8 T cells in Susac syndrome. Random hexamers were used to reverse transcribe the RNA input (0.5 to 1 ug). TCRdb analysed the immunoSEQ multiplex PCR reads with MiXCR anew, one entry per CDR3 protein. In the table there are 120,000 or so distinct CDR3 sequences, just under 95% of which are singletons. The material sequenced was CD8+ T cells from PBMCs. The receptor set was obtained from a human donor with Susac syndrome.

The chain carries TRBV6-2 or TRBV6-3 and TRBJ2-3; maybe TRBD2 (5 bases). With 5 bases removed from V and 0 bases from J, the gap between germline ends came to 9 bases. From germline, CDR1 is MNHEY and CDR2 SVGEGT. This CDR3 comprises 14 residues. CDR3 coding DNA: TGTGCCAGCAGTATAGCGTCCAGCACAGATACGCAGTATTTT. Amino acids: CASSIASSTDTQYF.

V is TRBV7-9 and J is TRBJ2-1; 7 bases are shared with TRBD2. This CDR3 comprises 14 residues. V lost 6 bases and J lost 5; bases outside the gene matches: 7. Germline V CDR1 and CDR2: SEHNR, FQNEAQ (reference sequence). CDR3 in amino acids: CASSLRLADNEQFF. The CDR3 bases are TGTGCCAGCAGTCTCAGGCTAGCGGACAATGAGCAGTTCTTC.

The V call is TRBV7-9, the J call TRBJ2-7, with D perhaps TRBD2 (5 bases). Germline CDR1 is SEHNR and CDR2 is FQNEAQ (reference sequence). V gave up 5 bases and J gave up 4 bases, with 18 bases separating them. The CDR3 consists of 15 residues. CDR3 in amino acids: CASSPSIGGSYEQYF. CDR3 DNA: TGTGCCAGCAGCCCTAGCATCGGCGGAAGTTACGAGCAGTACTTC.

The J gene is TRBJ1-5, the V gene TRBV28; D ambiguous. Germline V lookup: CDR1 MDHEN, CDR2 SYDVKM. Between the trimmed V and J ends, which lost 4 bases and 9 bases, there was a span of 7 bases. CDR3 length: 11 residues. The CDR3 here is CASSSPGPQHF. The CDR3 DNA is TGTGCCAGCAGTTCCCCGGGGCCCCAGCATTTT.

The chain is built from TRBV4-2 and TRBJ1-1; D call uncertain. Germline CDR1 is LGHNA and CDR2 is YNFKEQ. This CDR3 has 15 amino acids. Trimming took 1 base from V and 2 from J, leaving 11 bases between them. CDR3 sequence (DNA): TGTGCCAGCAGCCAAGGAGACGATATTAACACTGAAGCTTTCTTT. Its translation is CASSQGDDINTEAFF.

The J gene is TRBJ2-7, the V gene TRBV20-1; no clear D. Germline V gives CDR1 DFQATT, CDR2 SNEGSKA (reference sequence). The CDR3 consists of 14 residues. V was cut by 0 bases and J by 1 base, with 10 bases left in between. The CDR3 loop is CSARDPGGSYEQYF. The CDR3 coding sequence is TGCAGTGCTAGAGATCCCGGCGGTTCCTACGAGCAGTACTTC.

The chain combines TRBV30 with TRBJ1-2, with TRBD1 matching 12 bases. The length of the CDR3 is 15 residues. The trim removed 2 bases at V and 7 bases at J, leaving 8 bases unmatched. Germline V gives CDR1 GTSNPN, CDR2 SVGIG (reference sequence). DNA of the CDR3: TGTGCCTGGAGTATTACCGGGACAGGGGGCTCTGGCTACACCTTC. Residues: CAWSITGTGGSGYTF.

The DNA for the CDR3 is TGTGCCAGCAGCTTAGCGGCGGAAAACTATGGCTACACCTTC. It is translated as CASSLAAENYGYTF. The gene calls are TRBV7-9 and TRBJ1-2; D gene uncertain. Trimming shortened V by 0 bases and J by 2 bases, and 7 bases separated the two germline ends. Germline lookup yields CDR1 SEHNR and CDR2 FQNEAQ (reference sequence). The CDR3 runs 14 residues.

This clonotype occurred a few times. The chain recombines TRBV11-2 with TRBJ2-6; D ambiguous. The CDR3 is 18 residues long. Germline lookup yields CDR1 SGHAT and CDR2 FQNNGV. V lost 2 bases and J 2 bases, leaving 16 bases between the germline ends. The CDR3 DNA reads TGTGCCAGCAGCTTAATTGGGGTGTGGGGTGCTGGGGCCAACGTCCTGACTTTC. It specifies CASSLIGVWGAGANVLTF.

This chain uses TRBV7-2 with TRBJ1-1; D remains ambiguous. The ends were cut back, 7 bases at V and 4 bases at J, with 19 bases in the middle. The CDR3 spans 15 residues. From germline, CDR1 is SGHTA and CDR2 FQGNSA. CDR3 nucleotides: TGTGCCAGCATCGGATTGAGGACTGACGGCACTGAAGCTTTCTTT. Translated, it gives CASIGLRTDGTEAFF.